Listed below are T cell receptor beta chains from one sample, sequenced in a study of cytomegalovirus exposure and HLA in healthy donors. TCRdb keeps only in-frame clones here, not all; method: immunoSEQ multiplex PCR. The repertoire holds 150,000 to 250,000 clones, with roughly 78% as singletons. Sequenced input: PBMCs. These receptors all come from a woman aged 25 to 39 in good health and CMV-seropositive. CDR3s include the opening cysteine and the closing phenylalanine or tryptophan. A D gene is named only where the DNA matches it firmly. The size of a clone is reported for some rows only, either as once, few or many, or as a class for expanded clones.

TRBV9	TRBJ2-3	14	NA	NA	CASSTGSSTDTQYF	TGTGCCAGCAGCACAGGGAGTAGCACAGATACGCAGTATTTT
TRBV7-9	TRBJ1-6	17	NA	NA	CASSPGGGNTYNSPLHF	TGTGCCAGCAGCCCCGGGGGAGGGAACACCTATAATTCACCCCTCCACTTT
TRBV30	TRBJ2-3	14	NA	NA	CAWTHKGDTDTQYF	TGTGCCTGGACCCATAAGGGGGATACAGATACGCAGTATTTT
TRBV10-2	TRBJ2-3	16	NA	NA	CASSVFRVPGTDTQYF	TGCGCCAGCAGTGTGTTCCGGGTTCCCGGCACAGATACGCAGTATTTT
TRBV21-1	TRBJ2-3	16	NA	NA	CASIPRVAPSTDTQYF	TGTGCCAGCATACCCCGAGTAGCGCCTAGCACAGATACGCAGTATTTT
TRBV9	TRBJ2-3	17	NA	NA	CASSVVSGGASADTQYF	TGTGCCAGCAGCGTAGTCTCGGGCGGGGCCAGCGCAGATACGCAGTATTTT
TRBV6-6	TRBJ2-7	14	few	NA	CASSLRTVAYEQYF	TGTGCCAGCAGCCTTAGGACAGTTGCCTACGAGCAGTACTTC
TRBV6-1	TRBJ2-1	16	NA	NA	CASSELSGTANNEQFF	TGTGCCAGCAGTGAGTTGTCGGGGACTGCAAACAATGAGCAGTTCTTC
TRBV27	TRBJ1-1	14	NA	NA	CASTPHGQNTEAFF	TGTGCCAGCACCCCACATGGGCAGAACACTGAAGCTTTCTTT
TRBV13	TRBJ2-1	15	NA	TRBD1	CASSLVGTGSDEQFF	TGTGCCAGCAGCCTCGTCGGGACAGGGAGCGATGAGCAGTTCTTC
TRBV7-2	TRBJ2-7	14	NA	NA	CASSLARANYEQYF	TGTGCCAGCAGCTTAGCGCGGGCCAACTACGAGCAGTACTTC
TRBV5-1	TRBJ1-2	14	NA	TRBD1	CASSLGQANYGYTF	TGCGCCAGCAGCTTAGGACAGGCGAACTATGGCTACACCTTC
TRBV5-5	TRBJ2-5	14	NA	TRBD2	CASRLTRGGETQYF	TGTGCCAGCAGGCTGACTAGGGGAGGGGAGACCCAGTACTTC
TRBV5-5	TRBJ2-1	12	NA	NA	CASSLAVGEQFF	TGTGCCAGCAGCTTGGCGGTCGGTGAGCAGTTCTTC
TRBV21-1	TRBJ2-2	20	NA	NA	CASSKERRGGIGGCTGELFF	TGTGCCAGCAGCAAAGAGCGGCGGGGGGGCATTGGGGGTTGCACCGGGGAGCTGTTTTTT
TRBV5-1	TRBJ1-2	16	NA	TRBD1	CASSFGTGGEGYGYTF	TGCGCCAGCAGCTTCGGGACAGGGGGTGAGGGCTATGGCTACACCTTC
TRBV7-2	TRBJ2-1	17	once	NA	CASSPRGRHSSYNEQFF	TGTGCCAGCAGCCCCAGGGGACGGCATAGCTCCTACAATGAGCAGTTCTTC
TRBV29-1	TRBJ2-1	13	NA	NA	CSAVGSLLNEQFF	TGCAGCGCTGTCGGGAGCCTACTCAATGAGCAGTTCTTC
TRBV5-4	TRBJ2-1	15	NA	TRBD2	CASSTSGSSYNEQFF	TGTGCCAGCAGTACTAGCGGGAGCTCCTACAATGAGCAGTTCTTC
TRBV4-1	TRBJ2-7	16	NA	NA	CASSQEGGSGGYEQYF	TGCGCCAGCAGCCAAGAAGGAGGGTCGGGCGGCTACGAGCAGTACTTC
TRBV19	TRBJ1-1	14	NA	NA	CASSAAGTGTEAFF	TGTGCCAGTAGTGCGGCAGGGACTGGCACTGAAGCTTTCTTT
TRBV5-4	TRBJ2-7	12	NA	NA	CASRRDSYEQYF	TGTGCCAGCAGGCGAGACAGCTACGAGCAGTACTTC
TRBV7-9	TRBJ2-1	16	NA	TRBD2	CASIPGASGTGNEQFF	TGTGCCAGCATACCTGGGGCTAGCGGGACTGGTAATGAGCAGTTCTTC
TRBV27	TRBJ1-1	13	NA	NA	CASSLRRDTEAFF	TGTGCCAGCAGTTTACGGCGGGACACTGAAGCTTTCTTT
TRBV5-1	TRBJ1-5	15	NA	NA	CASSLGWGPNQPQHF	TGCGCCAGCAGCCTAGGCTGGGGGCCCAATCAGCCCCAGCATTTT
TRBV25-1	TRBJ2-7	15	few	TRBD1	CASSDANRGTYEQYF	TGTGCCAGCAGTGATGCTAACAGGGGGACCTACGAGCAGTACTTC
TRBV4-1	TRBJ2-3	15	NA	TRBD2	CASSQSGLAADTQYF	TGCGCCAGCAGCCAATCGGGACTAGCGGCAGATACGCAGTATTTT
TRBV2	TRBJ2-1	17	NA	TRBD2	CASISNPGLAVNNEQFF	TGTGCCAGCATATCGAATCCGGGACTAGCGGTGAACAATGAGCAGTTCTTC